This TCR beta chain was recorded in a study of blood T cell repertoires in COVID-19. Across the study: From the United States, Italy and Spain came samples of acute and convalescent COVID-19. T cells, B-cell-depleted T cells, or PBMCs provided the cDNA or gDNA that served as material.

The repertoire was sequenced with immunoSEQ multiplex PCR; TCRdb's copy has only in-frame clones and lacks some. The sample contains about 46,000 clones, about nine tenths of which appear only once. V lost 2 bases, J lost 5 bases, and 5 bases stayed unmatched. The CDR3 is 15 amino acids. In germline, CDR1 is SEHNR, CDR2 FQNEAQ (reference sequence). This receptor was obtained from a human donor in a cohort sampled during active COVID-19. The chain recombines TRBV7-9 with TRBJ1-2, with 10 bases aligning to TRBD1. The sample taken for sequencing was peripheral blood. The CDR3 region is CASSLPGTGAYGYTF. For the CDR3, the DNA is TGTGCCAGCAGCTTACCCGGGACAGGGGCTTATGGCTACACCTTC.